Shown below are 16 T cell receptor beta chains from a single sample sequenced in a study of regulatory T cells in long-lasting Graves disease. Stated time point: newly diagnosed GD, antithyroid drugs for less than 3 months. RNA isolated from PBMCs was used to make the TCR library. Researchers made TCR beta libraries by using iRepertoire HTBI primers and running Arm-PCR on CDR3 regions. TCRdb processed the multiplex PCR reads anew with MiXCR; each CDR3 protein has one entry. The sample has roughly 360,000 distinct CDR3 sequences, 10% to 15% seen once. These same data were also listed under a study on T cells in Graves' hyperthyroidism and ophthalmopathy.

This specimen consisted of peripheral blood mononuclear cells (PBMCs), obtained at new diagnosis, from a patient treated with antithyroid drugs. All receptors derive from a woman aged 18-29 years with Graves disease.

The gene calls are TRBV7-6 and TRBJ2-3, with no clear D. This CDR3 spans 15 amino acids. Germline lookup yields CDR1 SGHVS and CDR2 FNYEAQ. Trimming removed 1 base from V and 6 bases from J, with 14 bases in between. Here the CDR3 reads CASSLEVPVGDTQYF. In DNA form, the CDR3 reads TGTGCCAGCAGCTTAGAAGTCCCGGTTGGGGATACGCAGTATTTT.

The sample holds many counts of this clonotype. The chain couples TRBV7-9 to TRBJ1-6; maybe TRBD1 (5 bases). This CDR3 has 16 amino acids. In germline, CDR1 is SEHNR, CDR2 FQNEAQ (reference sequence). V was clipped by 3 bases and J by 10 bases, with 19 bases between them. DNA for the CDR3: TGTGCCAGCAGCTTTCCCCGGGACCAGTTCGAATCACCCCTCCACTTT. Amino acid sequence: CASSFPRDQFESPLHF.

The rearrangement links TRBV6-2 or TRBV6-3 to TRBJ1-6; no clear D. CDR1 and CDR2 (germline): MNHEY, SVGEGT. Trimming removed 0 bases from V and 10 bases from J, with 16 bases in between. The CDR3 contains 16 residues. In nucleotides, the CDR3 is TGTGCCAGCAGTTACTCGTACCGGGCGACGGGATCACCCCTCCACTTT. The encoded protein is CASSYSYRATGSPLHF.

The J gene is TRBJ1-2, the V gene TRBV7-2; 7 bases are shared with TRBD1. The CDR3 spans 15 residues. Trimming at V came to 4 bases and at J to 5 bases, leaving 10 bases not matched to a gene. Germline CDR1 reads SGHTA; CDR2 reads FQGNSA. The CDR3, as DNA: TGTGCCAGCAGCTCATACAGGGGCCGCACTTATGGCTACACCTTC. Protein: CASSSYRGRTYGYTF.

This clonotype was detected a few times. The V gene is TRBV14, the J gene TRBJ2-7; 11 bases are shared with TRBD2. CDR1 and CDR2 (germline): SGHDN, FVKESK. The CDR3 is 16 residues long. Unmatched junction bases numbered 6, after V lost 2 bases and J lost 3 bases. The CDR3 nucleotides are TGTGCCAGCAGCCAAAGACTAGCGGGGCCCTACTACGAGCAGTACTTC. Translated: CASSQRLAGPYYEQYF.

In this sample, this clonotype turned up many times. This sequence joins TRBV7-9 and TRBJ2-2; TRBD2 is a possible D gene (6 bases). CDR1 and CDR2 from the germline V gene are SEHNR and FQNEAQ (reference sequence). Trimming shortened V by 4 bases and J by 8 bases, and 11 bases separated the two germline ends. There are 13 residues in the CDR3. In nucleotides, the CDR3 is TGTGCCAGCAGCTCACTAGCTCCGGGGGAGCTGTTTTTT. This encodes CASSSLAPGELFF.

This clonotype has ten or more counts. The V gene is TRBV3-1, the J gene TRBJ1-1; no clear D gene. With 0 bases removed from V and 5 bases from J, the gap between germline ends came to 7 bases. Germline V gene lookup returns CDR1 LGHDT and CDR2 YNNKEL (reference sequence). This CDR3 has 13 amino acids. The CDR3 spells CASSQDLRTEAFF. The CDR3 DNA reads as TGTGCCAGCAGCCAAGATCTTAGGACTGAAGCTTTCTTT.

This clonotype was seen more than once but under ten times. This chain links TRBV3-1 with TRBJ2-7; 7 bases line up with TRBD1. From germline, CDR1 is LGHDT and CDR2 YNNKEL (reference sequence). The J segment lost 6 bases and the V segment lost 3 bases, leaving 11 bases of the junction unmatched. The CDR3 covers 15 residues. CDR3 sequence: CASSHSAIGGGEQYV. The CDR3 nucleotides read TGTGCCAGCAGCCATTCCGCGATAGGGGGCGGCGAGCAGTACGTC.

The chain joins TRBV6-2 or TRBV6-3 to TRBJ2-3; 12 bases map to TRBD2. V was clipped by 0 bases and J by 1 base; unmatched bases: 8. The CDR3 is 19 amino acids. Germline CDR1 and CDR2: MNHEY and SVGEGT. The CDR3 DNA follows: TGTGCCAGCAGTTACTCAAATCTCGGACTAGCGGGGCGCACAGATACGCAGTATTTT. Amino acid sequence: CASSYSNLGLAGRTDTQYF.

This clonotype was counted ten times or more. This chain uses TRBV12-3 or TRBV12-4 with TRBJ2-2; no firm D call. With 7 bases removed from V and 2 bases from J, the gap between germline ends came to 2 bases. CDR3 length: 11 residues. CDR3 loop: CASTNTGELFF. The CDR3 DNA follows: TGTGCCAGCACCAACACCGGGGAGCTGTTTTTT.

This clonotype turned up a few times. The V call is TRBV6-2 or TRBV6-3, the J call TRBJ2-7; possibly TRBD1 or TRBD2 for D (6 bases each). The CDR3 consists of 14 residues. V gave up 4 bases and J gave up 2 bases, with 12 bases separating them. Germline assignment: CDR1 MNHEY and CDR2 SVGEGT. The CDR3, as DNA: TGTGCCAGCAGTTCTGGGGGGCCCCCCTACGAGCAGTACTTC. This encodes CASSSGGPPYEQYF.

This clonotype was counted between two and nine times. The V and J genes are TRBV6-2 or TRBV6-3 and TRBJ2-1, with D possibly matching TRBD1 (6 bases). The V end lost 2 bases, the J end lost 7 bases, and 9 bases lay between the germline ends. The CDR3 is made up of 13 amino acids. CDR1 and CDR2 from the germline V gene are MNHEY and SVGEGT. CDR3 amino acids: CASSYPGQNEQFF. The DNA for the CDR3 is TGTGCCAGCAGTTACCCAGGACAGAATGAGCAGTTCTTC.

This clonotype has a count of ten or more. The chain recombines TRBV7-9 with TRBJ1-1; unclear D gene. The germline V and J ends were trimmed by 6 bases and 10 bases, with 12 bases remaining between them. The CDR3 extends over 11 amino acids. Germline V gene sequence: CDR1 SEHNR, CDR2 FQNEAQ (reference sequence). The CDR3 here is CASRRPRGAFF. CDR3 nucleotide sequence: TGTGCCAGCAGGAGGCCTCGTGGAGCTTTCTTT.

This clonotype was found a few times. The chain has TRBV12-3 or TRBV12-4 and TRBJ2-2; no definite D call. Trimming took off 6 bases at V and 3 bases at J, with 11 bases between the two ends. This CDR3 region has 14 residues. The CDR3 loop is CASSGNTYTGELFF. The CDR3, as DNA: TGTGCCAGCAGCGGAAATACTTACACCGGGGAGCTGTTTTTT.

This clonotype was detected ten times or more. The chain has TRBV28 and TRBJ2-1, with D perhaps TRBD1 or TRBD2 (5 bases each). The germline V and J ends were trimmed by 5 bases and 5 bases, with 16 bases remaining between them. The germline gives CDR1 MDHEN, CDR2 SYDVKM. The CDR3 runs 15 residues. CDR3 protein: CASSPRDVQNNEQFF. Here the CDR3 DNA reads TGTGCCAGCAGTCCACGGGACGTACAAAACAATGAGCAGTTCTTC.

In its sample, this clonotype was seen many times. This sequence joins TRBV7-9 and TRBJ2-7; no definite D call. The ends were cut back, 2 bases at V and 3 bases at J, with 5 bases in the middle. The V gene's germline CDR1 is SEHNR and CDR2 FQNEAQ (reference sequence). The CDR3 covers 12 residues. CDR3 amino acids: CASSLLIYEQYF. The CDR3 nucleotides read TGTGCCAGCAGCTTATTGATCTACGAGCAGTACTTC.